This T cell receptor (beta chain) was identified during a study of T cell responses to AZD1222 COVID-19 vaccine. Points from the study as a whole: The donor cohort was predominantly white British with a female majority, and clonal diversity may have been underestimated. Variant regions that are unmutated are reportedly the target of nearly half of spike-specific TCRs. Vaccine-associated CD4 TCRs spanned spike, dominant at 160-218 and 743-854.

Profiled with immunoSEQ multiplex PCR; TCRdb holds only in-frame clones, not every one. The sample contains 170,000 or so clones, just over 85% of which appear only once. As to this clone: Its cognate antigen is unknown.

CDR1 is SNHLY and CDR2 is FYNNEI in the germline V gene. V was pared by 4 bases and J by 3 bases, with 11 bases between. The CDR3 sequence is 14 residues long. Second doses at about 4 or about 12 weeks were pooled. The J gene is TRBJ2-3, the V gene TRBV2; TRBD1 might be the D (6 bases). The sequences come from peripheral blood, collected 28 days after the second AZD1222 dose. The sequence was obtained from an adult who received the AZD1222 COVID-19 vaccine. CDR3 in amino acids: CASSGTARTDTQYF. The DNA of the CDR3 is TGTGCCAGCAGTGGGACAGCTAGGACAGATACGCAGTATTTT.